Listed below are T cell receptor beta chains from one sample, sequenced in a study of OX40 agonist ivuxolimab in advanced cancers. Profiling relied on immunoSEQ multiplex PCR, and the TCRdb table lists in-frame clones only, not all of them. The table includes over 35,000 clones, approximately 90% detected once. The sample consisted of CD4+ or CD8+ T cells sorted from blood, taken in a trial of the OX40 agonist ivuxolimab. Receptors originate from an adult with an advanced solid tumor such as melanoma, head and neck, liver or kidney cancer. The CDR3 runs from the conserved cysteine through the conserved F or W. Each record gives: clone size, D gene, V gene, J gene, CDR3 protein, CDR3 DNA. A D gene is named only where the DNA matches it firmly. Rows give clone size only sometimes, using once, few, many, or a class for an expanded clone.

abundance: NA
d_gene: NA
v_gene: TRBV18
j_gene: TRBJ1-6
CDR3aa: CASSPLQNNSPLHF
CDR3nt: TGTGCCAGCTCACCACTTCAGAACAATTCACCCCTCCACTTT

abundance: NA
d_gene: NA
v_gene: TRBV29-1
j_gene: TRBJ2-7
CDR3aa: CSVALVRAGEQYF
CDR3nt: TGCAGCGTTGCCCTGGTCAGGGCGGGCGAGCAGTACTTC

abundance: NA
d_gene: NA
v_gene: TRBV9
j_gene: TRBJ1-2
CDR3aa: CASSVDREGEGYGYTF
CDR3nt: TGTGCCAGCAGCGTAGATCGGGAGGGCGAGGGCTATGGCTACACCTTC

abundance: NA
d_gene: NA
v_gene: TRBV2
j_gene: TRBJ1-2
CDR3aa: CATQYGPGRNYGYTF
CDR3nt: TGTGCCACCCAGTATGGGCCAGGTCGGAACTATGGCTACACCTTC

abundance: NA
d_gene: NA
v_gene: TRBV9
j_gene: TRBJ2-5
CDR3aa: CASSVGANDQETQYF
CDR3nt: TGTGCCAGCAGCGTAGGCGCCAACGACCAAGAGACCCAGTACTTC

abundance: medium-sized
d_gene: NA
v_gene: TRBV2
j_gene: TRBJ2-6
CDR3aa: CASSWTAGANVLTF
CDR3nt: TGTGCCAGCAGCTGGACCGCTGGGGCCAACGTCCTGACTTTC

abundance: NA
d_gene: NA
v_gene: TRBV10-3
j_gene: TRBJ1-4
CDR3aa: CAISETTNEKLFF
CDR3nt: TGTGCCATCAGTGAGACAACTAATGAAAAACTGTTTTTT

abundance: once
d_gene: TRBD1
v_gene: TRBV7-9
j_gene: TRBJ1-6
CDR3aa: CASSSDRDRTPLHF
CDR3nt: TGTGCCAGCAGCTCCGACCGGGACAGGACACCCCTCCACTTT

abundance: NA
d_gene: TRBD1
v_gene: TRBV6-6
j_gene: TRBJ1-5
CDR3aa: CASSPLTGGSHQPQHF
CDR3nt: TGTGCCAGCAGTCCCCTCACAGGGGGCAGTCATCAGCCCCAGCATTTT

abundance: NA
d_gene: TRBD2
v_gene: TRBV25-1
j_gene: TRBJ2-2
CDR3aa: CASSTSGSAGELFF
CDR3nt: TGTGCCAGCAGCACTAGCGGGAGTGCCGGGGAGCTGTTTTTT

abundance: NA
d_gene: NA
v_gene: TRBV5-1
j_gene: TRBJ1-1
CDR3aa: CASSWRSQEAEAFF
CDR3nt: TGCGCCAGCAGCTGGAGGTCCCAGGAGGCTGAAGCTTTCTTT

abundance: few
d_gene: NA
v_gene: TRBV5-6
j_gene: TRBJ2-6
CDR3aa: CASNPQGTGANVLTF
CDR3nt: TGTGCCAGCAACCCCCAGGGAACTGGGGCCAACGTCCTGACTTTC

abundance: NA
d_gene: NA
v_gene: TRBV19
j_gene: TRBJ2-6
CDR3aa: CASSIHVGSGANVLTF
CDR3nt: TGTGCCAGTAGTATCCACGTGGGCTCTGGGGCCAACGTCCTGACTTTC

abundance: NA
d_gene: NA
v_gene: TRBV28
j_gene: TRBJ1-6
CDR3aa: CASTKVYNSPLHF
CDR3nt: TGTGCCAGCACAAAAGTGTATAATTCACCCCTCCACTTT

abundance: NA
d_gene: NA
v_gene: TRBV6-1
j_gene: TRBJ2-2
CDR3aa: CASSEWGRGTGELFF
CDR3nt: TGTGCCAGCAGTGAATGGGGCAGGGGCACCGGGGAGCTGTTTTTT

abundance: NA
d_gene: TRBD2
v_gene: TRBV28
j_gene: TRBJ2-5
CDR3aa: CASKLIAGVQETQYF
CDR3nt: TGTGCCAGCAAACTAATAGCGGGGGTGCAAGAGACCCAGTACTTC

abundance: once
d_gene: NA
v_gene: TRBV28
j_gene: TRBJ1-2
CDR3aa: CASEPIRDNYGYTF
CDR3nt: TGTGCCAGCGAACCGATCCGGGACAACTATGGCTACACCTTC

abundance: NA
d_gene: TRBD1
v_gene: TRBV5-1
j_gene: TRBJ1-1
CDR3aa: CASSLGLGGLSNTEAFF
CDR3nt: TGCGCCAGCAGCTTGGGTTTAGGGGGCCTATCGAACACTGAAGCTTTCTTT

abundance: NA
d_gene: TRBD1
v_gene: TRBV28
j_gene: TRBJ1-2
CDR3aa: CASSAGTGVGSHGYTF
CDR3nt: TGTGCCAGCAGTGCCGGGACAGGGGTGGGGAGTCATGGCTACACCTTC

abundance: NA
d_gene: TRBD1
v_gene: TRBV7-2
j_gene: TRBJ1-2
CDR3aa: CASSEGQRTTGYTF
CDR3nt: TGTGCCAGCAGCGAGGGACAGCGGACTACCGGCTACACCTTC

abundance: NA
d_gene: NA
v_gene: TRBV11-2
j_gene: TRBJ1-2
CDR3aa: CASSPPGARVGGYTF
CDR3nt: TGTGCCAGCAGCCCCCCAGGAGCCAGGGTGGGCGGCTACACCTTC

abundance: NA
d_gene: TRBD1
v_gene: TRBV19
j_gene: TRBJ1-2
CDR3aa: CASSIVPQGANYGYTF
CDR3nt: TGTGCCAGTAGTATAGTCCCACAGGGGGCCAACTATGGCTACACCTTC

abundance: NA
d_gene: NA
v_gene: TRBV4-3
j_gene: TRBJ2-2
CDR3aa: CASSRSTGNTGELFF
CDR3nt: TGCGCCAGCAGCCGATCGACAGGGAACACCGGGGAGCTGTTTTTT

abundance: NA
d_gene: TRBD1
v_gene: TRBV28
j_gene: TRBJ1-4
CDR3aa: CASSTRQGYEKLFF
CDR3nt: TGTGCCAGCAGTACAAGACAGGGCTATGAAAAACTGTTTTTT

abundance: NA
d_gene: NA
v_gene: TRBV18
j_gene: TRBJ1-1
CDR3aa: CASSTAGMNTEAFF
CDR3nt: TGTGCCAGCTCTACGGCAGGCATGAACACTGAAGCTTTCTTT

abundance: NA
d_gene: NA
v_gene: TRBV19
j_gene: TRBJ1-1
CDR3aa: CAIRTRQNTEAFF
CDR3nt: TGTGCCATCCGGACACGCCAGAACACTGAAGCTTTCTTT

abundance: NA
d_gene: TRBD1
v_gene: TRBV4-1
j_gene: TRBJ2-1
CDR3aa: CASSHGQGASNEQFF
CDR3nt: TGCGCCAGCAGCCACGGACAGGGGGCGAGTAATGAGCAGTTCTTC

abundance: NA
d_gene: TRBD1
v_gene: TRBV18
j_gene: TRBJ1-4
CDR3aa: CASSPPGTGSNEKLFF
CDR3nt: TGTGCCAGCTCACCGCCCGGGACAGGGTCGAATGAAAAACTGTTTTTT

abundance: NA
d_gene: NA
v_gene: TRBV9
j_gene: TRBJ2-2
CDR3aa: CASSVEDTGELFF
CDR3nt: TGTGCCAGCAGCGTAGAGGACACCGGGGAGCTGTTTTTT

abundance: NA
d_gene: TRBD1
v_gene: TRBV29-1
j_gene: TRBJ1-2
CDR3aa: CSVEDRGGYTF
CDR3nt: TGCAGCGTTGAGGACAGGGGTGGCTACACCTTC

abundance: NA
d_gene: TRBD2
v_gene: TRBV11-2
j_gene: TRBJ2-3
CDR3aa: CASSQLAGITDTQYF
CDR3nt: TGTGCCAGCAGCCAACTAGCGGGCATCACAGATACGCAGTATTTT

abundance: NA
d_gene: TRBD1
v_gene: TRBV19
j_gene: TRBJ1-5
CDR3aa: CASSIETGGSNQPQHF
CDR3nt: TGTGCCAGTAGTATAGAAACAGGGGGTAGCAATCAGCCCCAGCATTTT

abundance: NA
d_gene: NA
v_gene: TRBV5-1
j_gene: TRBJ2-3
CDR3aa: CASSLDRRQLDTQYF
CDR3nt: TGCGCCAGCAGCTTGGACCGGCGGCAGCTAGATACGCAGTATTTT

abundance: NA
d_gene: NA
v_gene: TRBV2
j_gene: TRBJ2-7
CDR3aa: CASSSFGLGPEQYF
CDR3nt: TGTGCCAGCAGCTCATTCGGGCTGGGTCCCGAGCAGTACTTC

abundance: NA
d_gene: TRBD1
v_gene: TRBV5-4
j_gene: TRBJ1-3
CDR3aa: CASSNDRVSGNTIYF
CDR3nt: TGTGCCAGCAGCAACGACAGGGTCTCTGGAAACACCATATATTTT

abundance: once
d_gene: NA
v_gene: TRBV28
j_gene: TRBJ1-2
CDR3aa: CASSSGGSFMGYTF
CDR3nt: TGTGCCAGCAGTTCGGGAGGGTCATTCATGGGCTACACCTTC

abundance: NA
d_gene: NA
v_gene: TRBV7-2
j_gene: TRBJ2-2
CDR3aa: CASSLVFMNTGELFF
CDR3nt: TGTGCCAGCAGCTTAGTTTTCATGAACACCGGGGAGCTGTTTTTT

abundance: NA
d_gene: TRBD1
v_gene: TRBV9
j_gene: TRBJ1-2
CDR3aa: CASSVGTGEEANYGYTF
CDR3nt: TGTGCCAGCAGCGTTGGGACAGGGGAGGAAGCTAACTATGGCTACACCTTC

abundance: NA
d_gene: TRBD1
v_gene: TRBV5-1
j_gene: TRBJ1-5
CDR3aa: CASSMTGDQPQHF
CDR3nt: TGCGCCAGCAGCATGACAGGGGATCAGCCCCAGCATTTT

abundance: NA
d_gene: TRBD1
v_gene: TRBV28
j_gene: TRBJ1-5
CDR3aa: CASSGQAHGPQHF
CDR3nt: TGTGCCAGCAGTGGACAGGCACACGGGCCCCAGCATTTT

abundance: once
d_gene: TRBD2
v_gene: TRBV5-1
j_gene: TRBJ2-1
CDR3aa: CASSLPGAGSSSYNEQFF
CDR3nt: TGCGCCAGCAGCTTGCCAGGAGCGGGATCGAGCTCCTACAATGAGCAGTTCTTC

abundance: NA
d_gene: NA
v_gene: TRBV18
j_gene: TRBJ2-1
CDR3aa: CASSPRESSYNEQFF
CDR3nt: TGTGCCAGCTCACCAAGGGAGAGCTCCTACAATGAGCAGTTCTTC